The 27 T cell receptor beta chains below come from one sample, sequenced in a study of T-cell reconstitution after alpha-beta-depleted transplantation in children. For TCRbeta, the library was prepared with unique molecular identifiers. TCRdb analysed the PCR reads with MiXCR anew, one entry per CDR3 protein. The table shows 190,000 or so distinct CDR3 sequences, with less than 8% occurring only once. Sequenced material: PBMCs from the stem cell graft donor, taken from the stem cell graft. The receptors were gathered from a human donor who donated a stem cell graft to a child with Wiskott-Aldrich syndrome.

At least ten counts were recorded for this clonotype. The J gene is TRBJ2-7, the V gene TRBV12-3 or TRBV12-4, with 9 bases aligning to TRBD2. V was pared by 3 bases and J by 4 bases, with 7 bases of the junction left unmatched. CDR3 length equals 15 residues. The DNA for the CDR3 is TGTGCCAGCAGTTTGAGGCGGGGGGGTTTTTACGAGCAGTACTTC. Translation gives CASSLRRGGFYEQYF.

This clonotype was counted many times. The chain links TRBV20-1 to TRBJ2-1; 7 bases match TRBD1. V shed 4 bases and J 3 bases; nucleotides not matched to a gene: 12. The CDR3 covers 16 residues. Germline CDR1 DFQATT, CDR2 SNEGSKA (reference sequence). CDR3 residues: CSAKTFGGQNYNEQFF. The CDR3 nucleotides are TGCAGTGCTAAAACATTTGGGGGACAGAACTACAATGAGCAGTTCTTC.

This clonotype has a count of ten or more. The chain joins TRBV20-1 to TRBJ2-3; D is unclear. Germline loops: CDR1 DFQATT, CDR2 SNEGSKA (reference sequence). V dropped 0 bases and J dropped 4 bases, with 5 bases sitting between them. The length of the CDR3 is 12 residues. Here the CDR3 reads CSARDLADTQYF. As DNA, the CDR3 is TGCAGTGCTAGAGATCTGGCAGATACGCAGTATTTT.

The genes are TRBV7-9 and TRBJ2-1, with TRBD2 as a possible D gene (6 bases). V lost 5 bases and J 5 bases, leaving 16 bases between the germline ends. The CDR3 extends over 15 amino acids. The V gene's germline CDR1 is SEHNR and CDR2 FQNEAQ (reference sequence). CDR3 amino acids: CASSATRGGDNEQFF. CDR3 nucleotides: TGTGCCAGCAGCGCAACTAGAGGAGGGGACAATGAGCAGTTCTTC.

This clonotype was seen repeatedly, ten times or more. CDR3 nucleotides: TGTGCCAGCGGGACAGCAAACCGAGGCTCTGGGGCCAACGTCCTGACTTTC. Its protein is CASGTANRGSGANVLTF. V is TRBV6-1 and J is TRBJ2-6, with TRBD1 matching 7 bases. Trimming removed 8 bases from V and 0 bases from J; junction bases left unmatched: 10. The CDR3 is 17 amino acids. Germline assignment: CDR1 MNHNS and CDR2 SASEGT.

The sample holds many counts of this clonotype. This chain joins TRBV5-1 and TRBJ2-7; tentative D call: TRBD2 (7 bases). Trimming took off 3 bases at V and 5 bases at J, with 15 bases between the two ends. The CDR3 has 14 amino acids. Germline CDR1 is SGHRS and CDR2 is YFSETQ. CDR3 sequence: CASSWGRGDDEQYF. CDR3 bases: TGCGCCAGCAGCTGGGGGAGGGGGGACGACGAGCAGTACTTC.

This clonotype was counted only a few times. This chain joins TRBV27 and TRBJ1-5; 8 bases map to TRBD1. CDR1 MNHEY and CDR2 SMNVEV come from the germline V gene (reference sequence). The trim removed 9 bases at V and 0 bases at J, leaving 13 bases unmatched. The CDR3 covers 17 residues. In DNA form, the CDR3 reads TGTGCCAGTCGAATGACAGGGGCGAAAAATAGCAATCAGCCCCAGCATTTT. Translation: CASRMTGAKNSNQPQHF.

Ten or more counts support this clonotype. The chain employs TRBV4-1 and TRBJ1-4; D remains unclear. Germline V CDR1 and CDR2: MGHRA, YSYEKL. This CDR3 contains 13 residues. V was pared by 4 bases and J by 8 bases, with 11 bases between. CDR3 in amino acids: CASSRGVGEKLFF. CDR3 sequence (DNA): TGCGCCAGCAGCCGTGGGGTTGGGGAAAAACTGTTTTTT.

This clonotype was counted at least ten times. J is TRBJ2-1 and V is TRBV27, with 8 bases aligning to TRBD1. CDR1 is MNHEY and CDR2 is SMNVEV in the germline V gene (reference sequence). V lost 5 bases, J lost 3 bases, and 6 bases stayed unmatched. The CDR3 has 15 amino acids. The chain's CDR3 is CASSPDRALYNEQFF. In DNA, the CDR3 is TGTGCCAGCAGTCCGGACAGGGCCCTCTACAATGAGCAGTTCTTC.

This clonotype was counted many times. This chain connects TRBV7-9 to TRBJ1-2, with a weak D call TRBD1 (5 bases). This CDR3 has 15 residues. Trimming shortened V by 1 base and J by 2 bases, and 11 bases separated the two germline ends. The germline V gene encodes CDR1 SEHNR and CDR2 FQNEAQ (reference sequence). CDR3 DNA: TGTGCCAGCAGCTTAGGGGGCGGCAGGAACTATGGCTACACCTTC. It is translated as CASSLGGGRNYGYTF.

In this sample, this clonotype turned up many times. This chain connects TRBV4-1 to TRBJ1-1, with D hard to call. Deletions cut 0 bases from V and 0 bases from J, with 11 bases between. The CDR3 spans 16 residues. CDR1 and CDR2 (germline): MGHRA, YSYEKL. The CDR3 DNA is TGCGCCAGCAGCCAAGAATTGGGCAGCTTGAACACTGAAGCTTTCTTT. It specifies CASSQELGSLNTEAFF.

The CDR3 DNA follows: TGCGCCAGCAGCCAAGATTCGAACAATGAGCAGTTCTTC. This gives the protein CASSQDSNNEQFF. The chain combines TRBV4-1 with TRBJ2-1; D remains unclear. The CDR3 has 13 amino acids. CDR1 MGHRA and CDR2 YSYEKL come from the germline V gene. V was trimmed by 0 bases and J by 5 bases, leaving 5 bases between them.

This chain joins TRBV4-3 and TRBJ2-1; TRBD2 matches 8 bases. Germline CDR1 and CDR2: LGHNA and YSLEER. The CDR3 is 15 amino acids. The trim removed 1 base at V and 6 bases at J, leaving 5 bases unmatched. The CDR3 DNA reads as TGCGCCAGCAGCCAAGGGGGAGCGGGAGCCAATGAGCAGTTCTTC. Translation gives CASSQGGAGANEQFF.

V usage is TRBV7-9 and J usage is TRBJ2-7; 7 nucleotides match TRBD1. CDR3 length equals 15 residues. V gave up 1 base and J gave up 3 bases; unmatched junction bases: 6. Germline loops: CDR1 SEHNR, CDR2 FQNEAQ (reference sequence). Written as DNA, the CDR3 is TGTGCCAGCAGCTTAGACACCGGGACAGACTACGAGCAGTACTTC. Protein product: CASSLDTGTDYEQYF.

This clonotype was counted ten times or more. This chain uses TRBV20-1 with TRBJ2-1; the match to TRBD1 covers 11 bases. V dropped 3 bases and J dropped 9; count of bases not matched to a gene: 16. Germline CDR1 and CDR2: DFQATT and SNEGSKA (reference sequence). CDR3 length equals 17 residues. CDR3 sequence reads: CSASLGQGALWGGEQFF. CDR3 nucleotide sequence: TGCAGTGCTAGTTTAGGACAGGGGGCTTTGTGGGGCGGTGAGCAGTTCTTC.

In its sample, this clonotype was seen many times. V gene TRBV20-1 combines with J gene TRBJ1-5, with 7 bases lining up with TRBD1. CDR3 length: 15 amino acids. V was pared by 3 bases and J by 3 bases, with 8 bases of the junction left unmatched. Germline V lookup: CDR1 DFQATT, CDR2 SNEGSKA (reference sequence). CDR3 in amino acids: CSARKTGMINQPQHF. The DNA of the CDR3 is TGCAGTGCTAGGAAGACAGGGATGATCAATCAGCCCCAGCATTTT.

This clonotype was found many times. V is TRBV5-1 and J is TRBJ2-1; D is unresolved. Germline CDR1 SGHRS, CDR2 YFSETQ. This CDR3 has 15 amino acids. Trimming stripped 4 bases from V and 9 bases from J, with 20 bases between. The CDR3: CASSQITRIRGEQFF. The CDR3 DNA is TGCGCCAGCAGCCAAATTACCAGAATTCGAGGTGAGCAGTTCTTC.

This clonotype was detected only a few times. The V call is TRBV12-3 or TRBV12-4, the J call TRBJ1-5; D remains unclear. V was clipped by 6 bases and J by 0 bases, with 21 bases between them. The length of the CDR3 is 18 residues. The CDR3 sequence: CASRHQRATLNSNQPQHF. CDR3 nucleotides: TGTGCCAGCAGGCACCAGCGGGCCACTCTTAATAGCAATCAGCCCCAGCATTTT.

At least ten counts were recorded for this clonotype. The V and J genes are TRBV6-1 and TRBJ2-3, with no clear D. CDR1 is MNHNS, CDR2 SASEGT, per germline. This CDR3 region has 17 residues. The V end lost 0 bases, the J end lost 2 bases, and 15 bases lay between the germline ends. This CDR3 reads CASSEALSIGITDTQYF. In nucleotides, the CDR3 is TGTGCCAGCAGTGAAGCGCTGTCGATAGGGATCACAGATACGCAGTATTTT.

This clonotype was counted a few times. The V call is TRBV5-1, the J call TRBJ2-3; D unresolved. Germline V lookup: CDR1 SGHRS, CDR2 YFSETQ. Trimming pared 4 bases from V and 4 bases from J, leaving 10 bases between. The CDR3 runs to 13 residues. The CDR3 loop reads CASSRLHPDTQYF. In DNA form, the CDR3 reads TGCGCCAGCAGCCGCCTACATCCAGATACGCAGTATTTT.

There are many counts of this clonotype. The chain uses TRBV11-2 and TRBJ2-7, with D uncertain. The CDR3 totals 18 residues. Trimming took 2 bases from V and 0 from J, leaving 20 bases between them. Germline V gives CDR1 SGHAT, CDR2 FQNNGV. DNA of the CDR3: TGTGCCAGCAGCTTAACTACGGTTCGGATGGGCAGCTCCTACGAGCAGTACTTC. Residues: CASSLTTVRMGSSYEQYF.

The chain links TRBV6-6 to TRBJ1-1, with a weak D call TRBD1 (6 bases). The CDR3 spans 13 residues. CDR1 and CDR2 (germline): MNHNY, SVGAGI (reference sequence). V was pared by 7 bases and J by 6 bases, with 15 bases between. Here the CDR3 DNA reads TGTGCCAGCACTCTGGACAGCGGGTCTGAAGCTTTCTTT. It encodes CASTLDSGSEAFF.

The sample holds many counts of this clonotype. The rearrangement uses TRBV7-2 and TRBJ1-3; D is unclear. The CDR3 is made up of 16 amino acids. Germline V CDR1 and CDR2: SGHTA, FQGNSA. Trimming removed 0 bases at V and 0 bases at J, with 9 bases between. The chain's CDR3 is CASSLAMSASGNTIYF. CDR3 nucleotides: TGTGCCAGCAGCTTAGCGATGAGTGCCTCTGGAAACACCATATATTTT.

This clonotype occurred a few times. V is TRBV7-2 and J is TRBJ2-1, with a weak D call TRBD1 (5 bases). The V end was cut by 2 bases, the J end by 1 base, with 9 bases between. The CDR3 loop spans 15 amino acids. Germline V gene lookup returns CDR1 SGHTA and CDR2 FQGNSA. CDR3 DNA sequence: TGTGCCAGCAGCTTAAGACAGAGATCCTACAATGAGCAGTTCTTC. Translating gives CASSLRQRSYNEQFF.

To note about this clonotype: A much larger clone differs by one base, so this may be a read error. V usage is TRBV5-1 and J usage is TRBJ2-1; no firm D call. This CDR3 has 13 amino acids. V gave up 0 bases and J gave up 9 bases, with 10 bases separating them. CDR1 is SGHRS, CDR2 YFSETQ, per germline. The CDR3 region has the DNA TGCGCCAGCAGCTTGGGGTCTACGAGTGAGCAGTTCTTC. It is translated as CASSLGSTSEQFF.

The table lists this clonotype with many counts. The rearrangement uses TRBV5-1 and TRBJ2-2; 7 nucleotides align to TRBD1. This CDR3 is built from 15 residues. CDR1 SGHRS and CDR2 YFSETQ come from the germline V gene. CDR3 nucleotides: TGCGCTGCAAGCAGGGGGAACGCGAACACCGGGGAGCTGTTTTTT. This encodes CAASRGNANTGELFF.

This clonotype was seen ten or more times. This chain joins TRBV4-3 and TRBJ2-3; D ambiguous. Looked up from germline, CDR1 is LGHNA and CDR2 is YSLEER. This CDR3 spans 14 amino acids. Trimming removed 3 bases at V and 5 bases at J, with 12 bases between. CDR3 DNA: TGCGCCAGCAGCCAGGGCAAGGATGTAGATACGCAGTATTTT. It translates to CASSQGKDVDTQYF.